The clone carrying this T cell receptor beta chain has ten or more counts. The antigen remains unidentified. The data stem from a study of early T cells in non-severe SARS-CoV-2 infection. Study details: The study sequenced bulk RNA from unsorted whole blood, with chains unpaired. Study-wide results and limits: Database matching using VDJdb favored anti-spike CD8 responses, with private and CD4 specificities left missing.

Researchers attached unique molecular identifiers to individual cDNA molecules. TCRdb independently ran MiXCR on the 5' RACE reads; one entry per CDR3 protein. The table has about 27,000 distinct CDR3 sequences, 5.1% seen once. Germline CDR1 and CDR2: SGDLS and YYNGEE. Trimming removed 0 bases from V and 3 bases from J, with 13 bases in between. CDR3 length: 15 amino acids. Sequenced material: whole blood. The sequence derives from an adult who was a healthcare worker with PCR-confirmed SARS-CoV-2 infection or an uninfected control (not recorded which). The rearrangement joins TRBV9 to TRBJ2-7; D may be TRBD1 or TRBD2 (5 bases each). The CDR3 region has the DNA TGTGCCAGCAGCGTAGGAGTTGAGGGGTACTACGAGCAGTACTTC. Its translation is CASSVGVEGYYEQYF.